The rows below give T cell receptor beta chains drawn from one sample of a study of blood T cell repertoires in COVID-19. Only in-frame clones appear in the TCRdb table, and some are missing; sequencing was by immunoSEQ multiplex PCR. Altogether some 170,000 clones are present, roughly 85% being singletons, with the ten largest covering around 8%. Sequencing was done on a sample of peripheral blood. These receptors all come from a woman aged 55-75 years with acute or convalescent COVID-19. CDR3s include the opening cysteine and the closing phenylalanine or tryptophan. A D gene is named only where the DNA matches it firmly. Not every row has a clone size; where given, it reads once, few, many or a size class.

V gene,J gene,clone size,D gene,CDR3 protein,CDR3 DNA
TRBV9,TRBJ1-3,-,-,CASSGSRTNTLGNTIYF,TGTGCCAGCAGCGGGAGTCGGACTAACACCCTCGGAAACACCATATATTTT
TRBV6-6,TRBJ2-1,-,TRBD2,CASSTYRGLVSNEQFF,TGTGCCAGCAGTACCTACCGGGGACTAGTTTCCAATGAGCAGTTCTTC
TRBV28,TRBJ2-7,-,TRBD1,CASSPAPGQGVGRGWYF,TGTGCCAGCAGTCCGGCTCCGGGACAGGGTGTAGGAAGAGGATGGTACTTC
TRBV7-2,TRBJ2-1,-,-,CASSFSLPDEQFF,TGTGCCAGCAGCTTTTCTCTTCCCGATGAGCAGTTCTTC
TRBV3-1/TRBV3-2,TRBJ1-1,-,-,CASSRLLGGTEAFF,TGTGCCAGCAGCCGCTTGTTAGGAGGCACTGAAGCTTTCTTT
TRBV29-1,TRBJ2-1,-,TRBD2,CSVRGGLPGNEQFF,TGCAGCGTCCGGGGGGGACTCCCTGGGAATGAGCAGTTCTTC
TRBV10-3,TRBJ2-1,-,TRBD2,CAISESTRAGAYNEQFF,TGTGCCATCAGTGAGTCGACGCGAGCGGGGGCTTACAATGAGCAGTTCTTC
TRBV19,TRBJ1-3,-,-,CASTPSRFSGNTIYF,TGTGCCAGTACCCCCTCGAGGTTCTCTGGAAACACCATATATTTT
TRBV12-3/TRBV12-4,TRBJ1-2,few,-,CASRRGAGGYTF,TGTGCCAGCAGACGGGGGGCAGGTGGCTACACCTTC
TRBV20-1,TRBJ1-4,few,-,CSARVREKLFF,TGCAGTGCTAGAGTACGGGAAAAACTGTTTTTT
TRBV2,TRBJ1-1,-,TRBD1,CASLQTGPEAFF,TGTGCCAGCCTTCAGACAGGGCCTGAAGCTTTCTTT
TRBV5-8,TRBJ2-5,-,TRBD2,CASSLVLAGGAETQYF,TGTGCCAGCAGCTTGGTGCTAGCGGGTGGGGCGGAGACCCAGTACTTC